These T cell receptor beta chains were read from a single sample in a study of T cell responses to AZD1222 COVID-19 vaccine. TCRdb's copy holds only in-frame clones and misses some; the assay was immunoSEQ multiplex PCR. The table includes tens of thousands of clones, 65% to 85% detected once. This specimen consisted of peripheral blood, obtained 28 days after the second AZD1222 dose. The receptors stem from an adult who received the AZD1222 COVID-19 vaccine. Each CDR3 is given with its conserved first and last residue. Fields, in order: V gene, clone size, J gene, D gene, CDR3 protein, CDR3 DNA. D genes are given only for firm matches. Part of the rows lack a size; the others show once, few, many or a class for expanded clones.

TRBV7-3,-,TRBJ1-2,-,CASSAAPRDKAYGYTF,TGTGCCAGCAGCGCCGCCCCCAGGGATAAGGCCTATGGCTACACCTTC
TRBV13,once,TRBJ1-2,-,CASSPRTANYGYTF,TGTGCCAGCAGCCCTCGGACTGCTAACTATGGCTACACCTTC
TRBV6-4,-,TRBJ2-7,TRBD1,CASSDSEDREINPRYEQYF,TGTGCCAGCAGTGACTCCGAGGACAGGGAAATAAATCCTAGGTACGAGCAGTACTTC
TRBV21-1,-,TRBJ2-1,-,CASSKVCTSYNEQFF,TGTGCCAGCAGCAAAGTTTGCACTAGCTACAATGAGCAATTCTTC
TRBV11-3,once,TRBJ2-1,-,CASSPSGGKQFF,TGTGCCAGCAGCCCAAGTGGGGGAAAGCAGTTCTTC
TRBV28,-,TRBJ1-3,-,CASGPLRDTIYF,TGTGCCAGCGGACCACTTCGAGACACCATATATTTT
TRBV9,-,TRBJ2-2,-,CASSIPKQGLINGELFF,TGTGCCAGCAGCATCCCTAAGCAGGGGCTAATCAACGGGGAGCTGTTTTTT
TRBV29-1,few,TRBJ2-7,-,CSATEAPKSEQYF,TGCAGCGCCACGGAGGCTCCTAAATCCGAGCAGTACTTC
TRBV12-3/TRBV12-4,-,TRBJ1-1,-,CASSPGNTEAFF,TGTGCCAGCAGCCCGGGGAACACTGAAGCTTTCTTT
TRBV3-1/TRBV3-2,-,TRBJ2-2,-,CASSPSRVTGELFF,TGTGCCAGCAGCCCTTCTAGGGTTACCGGGGAGCTGTTTTTT
TRBV4-2,-,TRBJ1-5,-,CASSQGSLSGQPQHF,TGTGCCAGCAGCCAAGGGAGTTTATCGGGTCAGCCCCAGCATTTT
TRBV5-1,-,TRBJ2-7,TRBD1,CASSFGQGLDEQYF,TGCGCCAGCAGCTTTGGACAGGGGCTGGACGAGCAGTACTTC
TRBV7-2,-,TRBJ2-5,-,CASTRGDAETQYF,TGTGCCAGCACCCGGGGAGACGCAGAGACCCAGTACTTC
TRBV7-3,once,TRBJ2-1,TRBD2,CASKLAGYTNEQFF,TGTGCCAGCAAACTAGCGGGATATACAAATGAGCAGTTCTTC
TRBV29-1,-,TRBJ2-7,TRBD1,CSVGTGGSTYEQYF,TGCAGCGTTGGGACAGGGGGTTCGACCTACGAGCAGTACTTC
TRBV28,few,TRBJ2-7,TRBD2,CASSLLAGGREQYF,TGTGCCAGCAGTTTACTAGCGGGAGGGCGAGAGCAGTACTTC
TRBV7-9,-,TRBJ2-1,-,CASSLVETANEQFF,TGTGCCAGCAGCTTAGTGGAGACGGCTAATGAGCAGTTCTTC
TRBV5-1,-,TRBJ2-1,TRBD1,CASSAATWTGAEQFF,TGCGCCAGCAGCGCCGCGACGTGGACAGGCGCCGAGCAGTTCTTC
TRBV30,-,TRBJ2-5,TRBD2,CAWNGGGKTQYF,TGTGCCTGGAATGGGGGGGGAAAGACCCAGTACTTC
TRBV27,-,TRBJ2-7,-,CASSSPRYEQYF,TGTGCCAGCAGTTCCCCACGATACGAGCAGTACTTC
TRBV19,once,TRBJ2-4,-,CASSSRQLNIQYF,TGTGCCAGTAGTTCAAGACAACTAAACATTCAGTACTTC
TRBV27,-,TRBJ2-1,TRBD2,CASTPLRAGDEQFF,TGTGCCAGCACCCCGCTGCGGGCGGGGGATGAGCAGTTCTTC
TRBV29-1,-,TRBJ1-2,-,CSVAGIPLGYTF,TGCAGCGTTGCAGGGATACCCCTAGGCTACACCTTC
TRBV29-1,-,TRBJ2-1,-,CSAAWTSGNEQFF,TGCAGCGCGGCCTGGACTTCCGGCAATGAGCAGTTCTTC
TRBV7-9,-,TRBJ2-2,-,CASSQPLTGLQTGELFF,TGTGCCAGCAGCCAGCCTTTAACAGGACTACAAACCGGGGAGCTGTTTTTT
TRBV11-1,-,TRBJ2-3,-,CASSFGVTDTQYF,TGTGCCAGCAGCTTCGGGGTCACAGATACGCAGTATTTT
TRBV5-1,-,TRBJ1-2,TRBD1,CASNTGGPYGYTF,TGCGCCAGCAACACAGGGGGCCCATATGGCTACACCTTC
TRBV28,-,TRBJ1-6,-,CASSPNHNSPLHF,TGTGCCAGCAGTCCCAACCATAATTCACCCCTCCACTTT
TRBV4-2,-,TRBJ2-5,-,CASSQDGEEGRETQYF,TGTGCCAGCAGCCAAGATGGGGAAGAGGGGAGGGAGACCCAGTACTTC
TRBV27,-,TRBJ2-5,TRBD2,CASMSLAGGETQYF,TGTGCCAGCATGTCACTAGCGGGAGGAGAGACCCAGTACTTC
TRBV19,-,TRBJ1-4,-,CASNVGRANEKLFF,TGTGCCAGTAACGTCGGCAGGGCTAATGAAAAACTGTTTTTT
TRBV7-2,-,TRBJ1-1,-,CASSSSGEITEAFF,TGTGCCAGCAGCTCAAGTGGGGAGATCACTGAAGCTTTCTTT
TRBV12-3/TRBV12-4,-,TRBJ1-2,-,CASSFRGEYGYTF,TGTGCCAGCAGTTTTAGGGGCGAGTATGGCTACACCTTC
TRBV21-1,few,TRBJ2-1,-,CASNPNPGTGNNEQFF,TGTGCCAGCAATCCTAACCCCGGGACAGGTAACAATGAGCAGTTCTTC
TRBV28,-,TRBJ1-4,-,CASTLGGAWEKLFF,TGTGCCAGCACCCTGGGGGGGGCTTGGGAAAAACTGTTTTTT
TRBV4-1,-,TRBJ2-3,-,CASSQDAGAGFTDTQYF,TGCGCCAGCAGCCAAGATGCCGGGGCAGGATTCACAGATACGCAGTATTTT
TRBV13,-,TRBJ2-1,-,CASSLISGFVNEQFF,TGTGCCAGCAGCTTAATTTCGGGATTCGTTAATGAGCAGTTCTTC
TRBV24-1,-,TRBJ2-2,-,CATSDFPGAQTGELFF,TGTGCCACCAGTGATTTTCCTGGGGCGCAGACCGGGGAGCTGTTTTTT
TRBV27,-,TRBJ1-1,-,CASSFYTGRNTEAFF,TGTGCCAGCAGTTTTTATACCGGGCGGAACACTGAAGCTTTCTTT
TRBV29-1,-,TRBJ2-1,-,CSVYTVGEQFF,TGCAGCGTTTACACTGTCGGTGAGCAGTTCTTC
TRBV5-1,-,TRBJ1-6,-,CASSPGDSYNSPLHF,TGCGCCAGCAGCCCAGGGGACTCCTATAATTCACCCCTCCACTTT
TRBV28,-,TRBJ2-7,TRBD1,CASRTGQWSSYEQYF,TGTGCCAGCAGGACGGGACAGTGGAGCTCCTACGAGCAGTACTTC
TRBV7-2,-,TRBJ2-7,-,CASSLSTRALHYEQYF,TGTGCCAGCAGCTTAAGTACGAGAGCCTTACACTACGAGCAGTACTTC
TRBV9,-,TRBJ1-3,TRBD1,CASSVGPQGGAGNTIYF,TGTGCCAGCAGCGTAGGCCCTCAGGGGGGAGCTGGAAACACCATATATTTT
TRBV5-1,-,TRBJ1-1,-,CASSLIRGGGEAFF,TGCGCCAGCAGCTTGATACGCGGGGGAGGCGAAGCTTTCTTT
TRBV20-1,-,TRBJ2-7,-,CSASPSGTTYEQYF,TGCAGTGCTAGTCCTTCCGGGACCACCTACGAGCAGTACTTC
TRBV5-6,-,TRBJ2-1,-,CASSLVGSGYNEQFF,TGTGCCAGCAGCTTGGTGGGTAGCGGATACAATGAGCAGTTCTTC
TRBV30,once,TRBJ2-1,TRBD2,CAWSVHSGSFYNEQFF,TGTGCCTGGAGTGTACACAGCGGGAGTTTTTACAATGAGCAGTTCTTC